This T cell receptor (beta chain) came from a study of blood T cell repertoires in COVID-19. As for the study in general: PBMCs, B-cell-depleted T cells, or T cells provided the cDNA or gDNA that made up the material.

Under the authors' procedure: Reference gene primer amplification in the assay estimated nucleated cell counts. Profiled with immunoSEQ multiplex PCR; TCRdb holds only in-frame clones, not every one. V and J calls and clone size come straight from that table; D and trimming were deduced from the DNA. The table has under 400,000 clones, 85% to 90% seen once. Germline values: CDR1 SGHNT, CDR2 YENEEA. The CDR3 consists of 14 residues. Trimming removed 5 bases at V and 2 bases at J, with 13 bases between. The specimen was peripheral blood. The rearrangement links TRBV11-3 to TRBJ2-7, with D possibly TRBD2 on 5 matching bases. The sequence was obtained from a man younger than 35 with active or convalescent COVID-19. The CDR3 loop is CASSLVTKTYEQYF. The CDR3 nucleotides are TGTGCCAGCAGCCTCGTGACTAAAACCTACGAGCAGTACTTC.